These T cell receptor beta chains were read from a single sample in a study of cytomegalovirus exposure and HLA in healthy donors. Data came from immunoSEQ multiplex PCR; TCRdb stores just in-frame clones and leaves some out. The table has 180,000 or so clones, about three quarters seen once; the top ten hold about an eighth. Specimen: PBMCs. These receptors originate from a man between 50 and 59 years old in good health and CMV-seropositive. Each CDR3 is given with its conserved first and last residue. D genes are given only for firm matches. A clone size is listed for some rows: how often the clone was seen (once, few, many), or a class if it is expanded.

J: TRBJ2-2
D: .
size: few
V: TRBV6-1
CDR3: CASSEVEISTGELFF
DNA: TGTGCCAGCAGTGAAGTAGAGATCTCCACCGGGGAGCTGTTTTTT

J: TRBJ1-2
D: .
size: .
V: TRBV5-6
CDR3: CASSLSRDSGYTF
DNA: TGTGCCAGCAGCTTAAGCAGGGACTCTGGCTACACCTTC

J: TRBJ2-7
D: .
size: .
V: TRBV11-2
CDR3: CASSLGQEYEQYF
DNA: TGTGCCAGCAGCTTAGGACAGGAATACGAGCAGTACTTC

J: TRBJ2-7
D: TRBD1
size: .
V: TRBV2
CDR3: CASRTDRNENYEQYF
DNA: TGTGCCAGCAGGACGGACAGGAACGAAAATTACGAGCAGTACTTC

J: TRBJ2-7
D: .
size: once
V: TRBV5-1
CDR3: CASSLASGRGITYEQYF
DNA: TGCGCCAGCAGCTTGGCGTCCGGACGGGGAATAACCTACGAGCAGTACTTC

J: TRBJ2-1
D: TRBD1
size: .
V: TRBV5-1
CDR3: CASSLDRGREQFF
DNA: TGCGCCAGCAGCTTGGACAGGGGACGGGAGCAGTTCTTC

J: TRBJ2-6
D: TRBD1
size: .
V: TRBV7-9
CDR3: CASITGGPTGANVLTF
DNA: TGTGCCAGCATAACAGGGGGGCCCACTGGGGCCAACGTCCTGACTTTC

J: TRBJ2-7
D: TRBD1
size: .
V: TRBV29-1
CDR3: CSVQDRVDEQYF
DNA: TGCAGCGTCCAAGACAGGGTCGACGAGCAGTACTTC

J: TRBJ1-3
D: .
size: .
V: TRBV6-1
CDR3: CASSEMQGSGNTIYF
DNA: TGTGCCAGCAGTGAAATGCAGGGGTCTGGAAACACCATATATTTT

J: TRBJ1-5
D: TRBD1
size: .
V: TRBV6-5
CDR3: CASRQGQYQPQHF
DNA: TGTGCCAGCAGGCAGGGACAGTATCAGCCCCAGCATTTT

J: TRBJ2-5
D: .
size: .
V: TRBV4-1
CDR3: CASSQDWGGAIQETQYF
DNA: TGCGCCAGCAGCCAAGATTGGGGGGGCGCGATCCAAGAGACCCAGTACTTC

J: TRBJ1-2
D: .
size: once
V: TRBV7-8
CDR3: CASSLAPGGYGYTF
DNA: TGTGCCAGCAGCTTAGCGCCGGGGGGCTATGGCTACACCTTC

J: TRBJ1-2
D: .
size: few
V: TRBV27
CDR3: CASSSTGTDGYTF
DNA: TGTGCCAGCAGTTCGACAGGTACAGATGGCTACACCTTC

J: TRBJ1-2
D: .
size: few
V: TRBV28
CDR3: CASSTNEARGNHGYTF
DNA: TGTGCCAGCAGTACCAACGAAGCCAGAGGTAACCATGGCTACACCTTC

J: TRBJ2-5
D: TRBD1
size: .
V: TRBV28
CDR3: CASSLRQGLEETQYF
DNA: TGTGCCAGCAGTCTAAGACAGGGCTTGGAGGAGACCCAGTACTTC

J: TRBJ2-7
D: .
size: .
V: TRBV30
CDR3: CAFVSPPYEQYF
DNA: TGTGCCTTTGTGAGTCCACCCTACGAGCAGTACTTC

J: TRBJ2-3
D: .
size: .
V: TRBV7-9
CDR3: CASSLDGHTDTQYF
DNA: TGTGCCAGCAGCTTAGACGGACACACAGATACGCAGTATTTT

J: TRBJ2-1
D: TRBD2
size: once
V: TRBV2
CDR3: CASSETGLAGYNEQFF
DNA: TGTGCCAGCAGTGAAACTGGGCTAGCGGGTTACAATGAGCAGTTCTTC

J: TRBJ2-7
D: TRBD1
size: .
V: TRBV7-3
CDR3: CASSAGQGTYEQYF
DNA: TGTGCCAGCAGCGCTGGACAGGGGACCTACGAGCAGTACTTC

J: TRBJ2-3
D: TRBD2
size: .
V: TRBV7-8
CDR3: CASSPAGAVFTDTQYF
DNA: TGTGCCAGCAGCCCCGCGGGAGCGGTGTTCACAGATACGCAGTATTTT

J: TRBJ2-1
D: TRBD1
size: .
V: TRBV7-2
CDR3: CASSHKLGRGNNEQFF
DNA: TGTGCCAGCAGCCACAAACTCGGCAGGGGGAACAATGAGCAGTTCTTC

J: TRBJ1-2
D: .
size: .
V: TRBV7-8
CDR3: CASSLTPRGDGYTF
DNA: TGTGCCAGCAGCTTAACCCCCAGGGGTGATGGCTACACCTTC